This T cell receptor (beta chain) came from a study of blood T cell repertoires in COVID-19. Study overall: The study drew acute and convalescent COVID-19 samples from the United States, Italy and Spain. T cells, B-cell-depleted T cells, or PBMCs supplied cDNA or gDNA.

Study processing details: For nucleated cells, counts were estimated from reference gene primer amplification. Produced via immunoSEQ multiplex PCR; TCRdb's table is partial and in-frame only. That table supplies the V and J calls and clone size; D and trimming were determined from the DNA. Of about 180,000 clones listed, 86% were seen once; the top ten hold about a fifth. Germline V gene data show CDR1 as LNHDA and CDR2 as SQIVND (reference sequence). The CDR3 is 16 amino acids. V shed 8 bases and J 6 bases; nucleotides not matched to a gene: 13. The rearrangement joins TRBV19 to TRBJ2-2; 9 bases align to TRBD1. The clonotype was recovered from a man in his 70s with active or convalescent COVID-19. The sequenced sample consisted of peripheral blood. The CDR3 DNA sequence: TGTGCCAGTTATACCGGGACAGGGCGTCTTGCCGGGGAGCTGTTTTTT. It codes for CASYTGTGRLAGELFF.